The 3 T cell receptor beta chains reported below all come from one sample, sequenced in a study of tumor-infiltrating lymphocytes in primary liver carcinoma. TCR beta cDNA came from about 0.45 ug total RNA, primed with a constant-region primer. Slightly modified ARM-PCR, run as three nested multiplex PCR rounds, produced the TCR beta libraries. A C-beta reverse primer was combined with TRBV1-TRBV30 forward primers in the first two PCR rounds, and each round had 9 to 10 cycles. TCRdb processed the multiplex PCR reads anew with MiXCR; each CDR3 protein has one entry. This table holds 300,000 to 400,000 distinct CDR3 sequences, 65% found once. Blood RNA was derived from unsorted whole blood, and germline DNA was extracted too. The source material was peripheral blood. Receptor source: a man aged 40-49 years with primary liver carcinoma and hepatitis B virus infection.

Note on this clonotype: An end of the junction differs from the germline gene, which may be a read error. V gene TRBV11-2 combines with J gene TRBJ1-2, with 9 bases that match TRBD1. The CDR3 runs to 14 residues. Per germline, CDR1 SGHAT and CDR2 FQNNGV. This CDR3 reads CARSYTQGAGGCTF. The CDR3 DNA reads TGTGCCAGGAGCTATACACAGGGGGCTGGTGGCTGCACCTTC.

On this clonotype: Its ends do not fully match the called genes, so a read error is possible. The chain couples TRBV11-2 to TRBJ2-2; 12 nucleotides align to TRBD2. There are 15 residues in the CDR3. Germline V gives CDR1 SGHAT, CDR2 FQNNGV. CDR3 region: CASSPGLAGTGVLFF. In DNA, the CDR3 is TGTGCCAGCAGCCCGGGACTAGCGGGCACCGGGGTGCTGTTTTTT.

This clonotype was seen many times. V is TRBV5-5 and J is TRBJ1-5; TRBD1 matches 11 bases. The CDR3 is made up of 17 amino acids. V lost 2 bases, J lost 4 bases, and 8 bases stayed unmatched. The germline gives CDR1 SGHKS, CDR2 YYEKEE (reference sequence). CDR3 loop: CASSFFPGTGGNQPQHF. In DNA form, the CDR3 reads TGTGCCAGCAGCTTTTTTCCCGGGACAGGGGGTAATCAGCCCCAGCATTTT. Using reference TRBV5-5 and TRBJ1-5 for the parts outside the CDR3, the full variable domain is DAGVTQSPTHLIKTRGQQVTLRCSPISGHKSVSWYQQVLGQGPQFIFQYYEKEERGRGNFPDRFSARQFPNYSSELNVNALLLGDSALYLCASSFFPGTGGNQPQHFGDGTRLSIL.